This T cell receptor beta chain was obtained from a study of beta chain features in type 1 diabetes. Study findings and constraints: All four CD4+ subsets of Type 1 diabetes patients contained TCRB CDR3s that were moderately but significantly shorter.

Note on this clone: Its antigen is unknown.

The entirety of the isolated RNA underwent reverse transcription, so expressed TCRB transcripts were sequenced. Libraries were prepared by immunoSEQ multiplex PCR; TCRdb keeps only in-frame clonotypes and omits some of them. Among under 300,000 clones listed, under 13% were seen once. The V end lost 4 bases, the J end lost 5 bases, and 14 bases lay between the germline ends. This CDR3 is 14 amino acids long. CDR1 KGHSH and CDR2 LQKENI come from the germline V gene. This chain links TRBV18 with TRBJ1-1; no clear D gene. This TCR came from a man under 40 with type 1 diabetes. Sequencing input: naive CD4+ T cells from blood. The CDR3 nucleotides are TGTGCCAGCTCACTACACGATTTCATGACTGAAGCTTTCTTT. It encodes CASSLHDFMTEAFF. Using reference TRBV18 and TRBJ1-1 for the parts outside the CDR3, the full variable domain is NAGVMQNPRHLVRRRGQEARLRCSPMKGHSHVYWYRQLPEEGLKFMVYLQKENIIDESGMPKERFSAEFPKEGPSILRIQQVVRGDSAAYFCASSLHDFMTEAFFGQGTRLTVV.